Detailed here is one T cell receptor (beta chain). Its specificity is not known. These data are taken from a study of shared clonotypes between healthy human individuals. Germline-derived CDR1 and CDR2 are MNHNS and SASEGT. The CDR3 spans 14 residues. V was pared by 4 bases and J by 1 base, with 11 bases between. Study-level points and caveats: Relative to clonotypes present in all four donors, those not shared had lower generation probabilities. In general, naive subsets displayed greater estimated richness than memory subsets did. Collection of samples was limited to blood; tissue repertoires likely differ.

Original processing methods: ImmunoSEQ output held junction-only sequences without quality scores, so filtering differed. TCRdb keeps only in-frame clones here, not all; method: immunoSEQ multiplex PCR. V, J and clone size reflect that table, while D and trimming were determined from the DNA. The data show over a million clones, 98% seen once. The rearrangement joins TRBV6-1 to TRBJ2-7; D may match TRBD1 or TRBD2 (6 bases each). The clonotype was recovered from a young man in good health. Sequencing input: naive CD4+ T cells sorted from blood. The subset: CD45RA+ positively selected. The CDR3 region is CASSGVGGSYEQYF. CDR3 coding DNA: TGTGCCAGCAGTGGAGTAGGGGGGTCCTACGAGCAGTACTTC.